The source of this T cell receptor (beta chain) is a study of blood T cell repertoires in COVID-19. The overall study: COVID-19 samples, acute and convalescent, were from the United States, Italy and Spain. Sample material is recorded as cDNA or gDNA derived from T cells, B-cell-depleted T cells, or PBMCs.

Per the original data handling: Amplified reference gene primers provided the basis for estimating nucleated cell counts. The data were produced by immunoSEQ multiplex PCR, yet TCRdb's version contains in-frame clones alone and is incomplete. V, J and clone size were drawn from that table, and D and trimming were deduced from the DNA. The sample lists roughly 100,000 clones; around 91% were seen once. Sequenced material: peripheral blood. The TCR was taken from an elderly woman with acute or convalescent COVID-19.

CDR3 DNA sequence: TGTGCCAGCAGCTTAGTCCCAATTCAGCCCCAGCATTTT. It codes for CASSLVPIQPQHF. This chain uses TRBV7-8 with TRBJ1-5; D call uncertain. CDR1 is SGHVS, CDR2 FQNEAQ, per germline. The CDR3 contains 13 residues. V was shortened by 1 base and J by 6 bases, with 7 bases between the two germline ends.